One and the same sample provided the 8 T cell receptor beta chains below, sequenced in a study of blood T cell repertoires in COVID-19. Clones were read by immunoSEQ multiplex PCR, and TCRdb kept only the in-frame ones, dropping some. The sample carries fewer than 250,000 clones, approximately 81% recorded once. The specimen was peripheral blood. These receptors were obtained from a woman aged 80 or older with COVID-19, enrolled during active disease.

This chain links TRBV5-6 with TRBJ2-3, with TRBD2 identical over 10 bases. This CDR3 has 16 amino acids. V was clipped by 2 bases and J by 8 bases; unmatched bases: 11. In germline, CDR1 is SGHDT, CDR2 YYEEEE. DNA of the CDR3: TGTGCCAGCAGCTTTTCTATAGCGGGGGGTTTGAGTACGCAGTATTTT. Amino acids: CASSFSIAGGLSTQYF.

The CDR3 bases are TGCGCCAGCAGCGGGACAGGGCTAAGTGAAAAACTGTTTTTT. Translation: CASSGTGLSEKLFF. The J gene is TRBJ1-4, the V gene TRBV5-1, with 9 nucleotides matching TRBD1. Per germline, CDR1 SGHRS and CDR2 YFSETQ. After removal of 4 bases from V and 7 bases from J, the junction contained 5 bases not matched to a gene. The CDR3 extends over 14 amino acids.

J is TRBJ2-6 and V is TRBV11-2; D is unclear. The V gene's germline CDR1 is SGHAT and CDR2 FQNNGV. V was cut by 5 bases and J by 0 bases, with 5 bases left in between. The CDR3 extends over 14 amino acids. The CDR3 DNA is TGTGCCAGCAGCGCAGGCTCTGGGGCCAACGTCCTGACTTTC. Its protein product is CASSAGSGANVLTF.

V gene TRBV7-9 combines with J gene TRBJ2-7; D is uncertain. The CDR3 runs to 14 residues. CDR1 is SEHNR, CDR2 FQNEAQ, per germline (reference sequence). Deletions cut 3 bases from V and 5 bases from J, with 14 bases between. The CDR3 DNA reads as TGTGCCAGCAGCTTCGTGCAGTCTTTGGACGAGCAGTACTTC. Residues: CASSFVQSLDEQYF.

This clone has a single count. The junction and the germline gene differ at one end; a read error may be behind it. The chain employs TRBV18 and TRBJ1-5; D might be TRBD1 (5 bases). Germline V gives CDR1 KGHSH, CDR2 LQKENI. This CDR3 comprises 15 residues. This chain's CDR3 is CASSPLGGINQPQHF. The CDR3, as DNA: TGTGCCAGCTCCCCACTCGGGGGGATCAATCAGCCCCAGCATTTT.

The chain combines TRBV3-1 (or the pseudogene TRBV3-2) with TRBJ2-2, with D uncertain. Per the germline V gene, CDR1 is LGHDT and CDR2 is YNNKEL (reference sequence). The germline V and J ends were trimmed by 5 bases and 0 bases, with 19 bases remaining between them. This CDR3 spans 18 amino acids. CDR3 sequence: CASSFSRLQAANTGELFF. CDR3 DNA sequence: TGTGCCAGCAGCTTCAGCCGGCTTCAGGCCGCGAACACCGGGGAGCTGTTTTTT.

V is TRBV7-8 and J is TRBJ2-4; the D gene is possibly TRBD1 (6 bases). The CDR3 has 15 residues. The V end was cut by 0 bases, the J end by 11 bases, with 17 bases between. Looked up from germline, CDR1 is SGHVS and CDR2 is FQNEAQ. CDR3 in DNA: TGTGCCAGCAGCTTAGCAGGTCTCGCAGGGGCAGTTCAGTACTTC. It translates to CASSLAGLAGAVQYF.

The chain is built from TRBV9 and TRBJ2-1, with 15 bases that match TRBD2. This CDR3 has 18 residues. After removal of 4 bases from V and 8 bases from J, the junction contained 13 bases not matched to a gene. Per the germline V gene, CDR1 is SGDLS and CDR2 is YYNGEE. CDR3 region: CASSKPGLAGGVIDEQFF. CDR3 bases: TGTGCCAGCAGCAAACCGGGACTAGCGGGGGGAGTTATTGATGAGCAGTTCTTC.